These 26 T cell receptor beta chains originate from one sample sequenced in a study of blood T cell repertoires in COVID-19. TCRdb's table, derived via immunoSEQ multiplex PCR, lists solely in-frame clones and lacks some. The table lists around 200,000 clones, approximately 90% of them singletons. Sequenced: peripheral blood. These receptors all come from a woman younger than 30 who had recovered from COVID-19.

V and J are TRBV5-1 and TRBJ1-4; D may be TRBD1 (5 bases). With 2 bases removed from V and 0 bases from J, the gap between germline ends came to 17 bases. Germline assignment: CDR1 SGHRS and CDR2 YFSETQ. This CDR3 has 18 residues. CDR3 residues: CASSFYPQEIATNEKLFF. The CDR3 nucleotides read TGCGCCAGCAGCTTCTATCCACAGGAAATTGCAACTAATGAAAAACTGTTTTTT.

Points on this clone: Other nucleotide sequences in the sample specify the same CDR3. The genes are TRBV7-2 and TRBJ2-7; D is unresolved. This CDR3 comprises 12 residues. V was shortened by 4 bases and J by 0 bases, with 4 bases between the two germline ends. Germline V gene sequence: CDR1 SGHTA, CDR2 FQGNSA. The CDR3 here is CASSSSSYEQYF. The CDR3 region has the DNA TGTGCCAGCAGCTCCAGCTCCTACGAGCAGTACTTC.

This clone was found once. This chain joins TRBV30 and TRBJ2-1; 10 nucleotides agree with TRBD2. This CDR3 region has 14 residues. Per germline, CDR1 GTSNPN and CDR2 SVGIG (reference sequence). With 0 bases clipped from V and 9 bases from J, the junction kept 5 bases outside the gene matches. CDR3 DNA sequence: TGTGCCTGGAGTGTAGGTAGCGGGAGGAGTGAGCAGTTCTTC. It specifies CAWSVGSGRSEQFF.

J is TRBJ1-4 and V is TRBV4-1, with TRBD1 identical over 7 bases. V lost 3 bases to trimming and J lost 6 bases; unmatched junction nucleotides: 13. Germline V lookup: CDR1 MGHRA, CDR2 YSYEKL. CDR3 length: 17 residues. The CDR3 DNA is TGCGCCAGCAGCCACAGACAGGGAGCTTATGAGGATGAAAAACTGTTTTTT. Encoded protein: CASSHRQGAYEDEKLFF.

V usage is TRBV19 and J usage is TRBJ2-7; 7 positions match TRBD1. Trimming removed 4 bases from V and 0 bases from J; junction bases left unmatched: 6. The CDR3 is made up of 15 amino acids. The germline gives CDR1 LNHDA, CDR2 SQIVND (reference sequence). CDR3: CASSKGQASSYEQYF. As DNA, the CDR3 is TGTGCCAGTAGTAAAGGACAGGCTAGCTCCTACGAGCAGTACTTC.

The chain uses TRBV6-5 and TRBJ2-1; D call uncertain. V was pared by 2 bases and J by 6 bases, with 5 bases between. Germline CDR1 and CDR2: MNHEY and SVGAGI. CDR3 length equals 12 residues. This CDR3 is CASSYTGNEQFF. DNA for the CDR3: TGTGCCAGCAGTTACACGGGCAATGAGCAGTTCTTC.

The table lists this clone with a few counts. The chain combines TRBV12-3 or TRBV12-4 with TRBJ1-4, with D uncertain. The CDR3 consists of 11 residues. Deletions cut 8 bases from V and 8 bases from J, with 9 bases between. The CDR3 spells CASALREKLFF. In DNA, the CDR3 is TGTGCCAGCGCCCTGCGGGAAAAACTGTTTTTT.

The chain has TRBV7-6 and TRBJ1-2, with D unresolved. Germline loops: CDR1 SGHVS, CDR2 FNYEAQ. The ends were cut back, 5 bases at V and 3 bases at J, with 7 bases in the middle. CDR3 length equals 12 residues. CDR3 DNA sequence: TGTGCCAGCAGCCGCGCTGACTATGGCTACACCTTC. Amino acid sequence: CASSRADYGYTF.

The chain links TRBV20-1 to TRBJ1-5; D ambiguous. This CDR3 comprises 15 residues. V was clipped by 3 bases and J by 11 bases, with 23 bases between them. From germline, CDR1 is DFQATT and CDR2 SNEGSKA (reference sequence). The DNA for the CDR3 is TGCAGTGCTAGTGAACACGGTCCCCTAGGTGTGGCCCAGCATTTT. It codes for CSASEHGPLGVAQHF.

The chain employs TRBV30 and TRBJ1-1, with 12 bases matching TRBD1. Trimming at V came to 3 bases and at J to 3 bases, leaving 8 bases not matched to a gene. Per the germline V gene, CDR1 is GTSNPN and CDR2 is SVGIG (reference sequence). This CDR3 is 16 amino acids long. This CDR3 reads CAWRTGTGGIYTEAFF. The CDR3 DNA reads as TGTGCCTGGAGGACCGGGACAGGGGGCATCTACACTGAAGCTTTCTTT. The full variable domain, completed using reference TRBV30 and TRBJ1-1, is SQTIHQWPATLVQPVGSPLSLECTVEGTSNPNLYWYRQAAGRGLQLLFYSVGIGQISSEVPQNLSASRPQDRQFILSSKKLLLSDSGFYLCAWRTGTGGIYTEAFFGQGTRLTVV.

This chain uses TRBV11-2 with TRBJ1-2; TRBD1 matches at 8 bases. The CDR3 spans 17 residues. CDR1 and CDR2 (germline): SGHAT, FQNNGV. The V and J ends lost 3 bases and 2 bases, in that order; junction bases with no gene match: 11. CDR3 sequence: CASSLGKGTGENYGYTF. CDR3 nucleotide sequence: TGTGCCAGCAGCTTGGGGAAAGGGACAGGAGAGAACTATGGCTACACCTTC.

V gene TRBV15 combines with J gene TRBJ2-1; D gene ambiguous. The CDR3 length is 15 residues. The germline CDR1 and CDR2 sequences are LNHNV and YYDKDF (reference sequence). V was shortened by 3 bases and J by 4 bases, with 13 bases between the two germline ends. DNA of the CDR3: TGTGCCACCAGCAGCTCTCTTTTTCGGTACAATGAGCAGTTCTTC. It codes for CATSSSLFRYNEQFF.

This sequence joins TRBV7-2 and TRBJ1-1; tentatively, D is TRBD1 (6 bases). The CDR3 is 15 amino acids. Per germline, CDR1 SGHTA and CDR2 FQGNSA. Trimming took off 4 bases at V and 1 base at J, with 13 bases between the two ends. The DNA of the CDR3 is TGTGCCAGCAGCTCAGTGGGACATAGGAACACTGAAGCTTTCTTT. This encodes CASSSVGHRNTEAFF. The entire variable domain, with the rest obtained from reference TRBV7-2 and TRBJ1-1, is as follows: GAGVSQSPSNKVTEKGKDVELRCDPISGHTALYWYRQSLGQGLEFLIYFQGNSAPDKSGLPSDRFSAERTGGSVSTLTIQRTQQEDSAVYLCASSSVGHRNTEAFFGQGTRLTVV.

The chain couples TRBV25-1 to TRBJ2-1, with 12 nucleotides matching TRBD2. The germline V gene encodes CDR1 MGHDK and CDR2 SYGVNS. J lost 4 bases, V lost 6 bases, and 4 bases had no gene match. The CDR3 consists of 15 residues. CDR3 nucleotides: TGTGCCAGCAGCGACGGACTAGCGGGGTACAATGAGCAGTTCTTC. Residues: CASSDGLAGYNEQFF.

This chain connects TRBV29-1 to TRBJ2-1; 8 bases fit TRBD2. The CDR3 has 18 residues. Trimming cost V 1 base and J 6 bases; bases outside gene matches: 17. Germline CDR1 reads SQVTM; CDR2 reads ANQGSEA. In DNA, the CDR3 is TGCAGCGTTGAAGGAGCGGGAGAGTGGGGGGGCCTAGGCAATGAGCAGTTCTTC. This codes for CSVEGAGEWGGLGNEQFF.

The chain recombines TRBV9 with TRBJ1-5; D not certain. Trimming stripped 3 bases from V and 1 base from J, with 14 bases between. Germline V gene lookup returns CDR1 SGDLS and CDR2 YYNGEE. The CDR3 spans 16 residues. CDR3 in amino acids: CASSASSGGSNQPQHF. As DNA, the CDR3 is TGTGCCAGCAGCGCCTCTTCAGGTGGGAGCAATCAGCCCCAGCATTTT.

This clone appeared once. The chain has TRBV11-2 and TRBJ1-2; 10 bases are shared with TRBD1. Looked up from germline, CDR1 is SGHAT and CDR2 is FQNNGV. Losses at the gene ends were 3 bases for V and 6 bases for J; bases not matched to a gene: 10. The length of the CDR3 is 16 residues. The CDR3 sequence: CASSFRGTGEEDGYTF. The DNA of the CDR3 is TGTGCCAGCAGCTTTCGTGGGACAGGGGAAGAGGATGGCTACACCTTC.

The CDR3 nucleotides read TGTGCCAGCAGTCTAGGGGTGAACACTGAAGCTTTCTTT. Amino acids: CASSLGVNTEAFF. The chain couples TRBV6-4 to TRBJ1-1; weak D call: TRBD1 (5 bases). In germline, CDR1 is MRHNA, CDR2 SNTAGT. Trimming left V 5 bases short and J 0 bases short, with 7 bases between. The length of the CDR3 is 13 residues.

The chain joins TRBV7-2 to TRBJ2-3; D is perhaps TRBD2 (5 bases). The V end was cut by 4 bases, the J end by 1 base, with 24 bases between. This CDR3 has 19 amino acids. CDR1 is SGHTA, CDR2 FQGNSA, per germline. CDR3 DNA: TGTGCCAGCAGCTCCCGATCTCGGGGTAGGGAAGCCCGCACAGATACGCAGTATTTT. Translating gives CASSSRSRGREARTDTQYF.

This chain connects TRBV18 to TRBJ1-6, with D possibly matching TRBD1 (6 bases). CDR3 length: 16 residues. The V end was cut by 2 bases, the J end by 10 bases, with 18 bases between. Germline CDR1 is KGHSH and CDR2 is LQKENI. CDR3 DNA sequence: TGTGCCAGCTCACCAGGGAAAGGACAGAATTTATCACCCCTCCACTTT. Amino acids: CASSPGKGQNLSPLHF.

This clone was recorded at least ten times. The chain carries TRBV7-9 and TRBJ2-3; 8 bases line up with TRBD2. In germline, CDR1 is SEHNR, CDR2 FQNEAQ (reference sequence). J lost 3 bases, V lost 5 bases, and 13 bases had no gene match. CDR3 length: 17 amino acids. CDR3 loop: CASSPNSGSRKTDTQYF. In nucleotides, the CDR3 is TGTGCCAGCAGCCCGAACAGCGGGAGTAGGAAAACAGATACGCAGTATTTT. The complete variable domain, with remaining parts taken from reference TRBV7-9 and TRBJ2-3, reads DTGVSQNPRHKITKRGQNVTFRCDPISEHNRLYWYRQTLGQGPEFLTYFQNEAQLEKSRLLSDRFSAERPKGSFSTLEIQRTEQGDSAMYLCASSPNSGSRKTDTQYFGPGTRLTVL.

This chain joins TRBV27 and TRBJ2-5; D perhaps matches TRBD1 (5 bases). Germline-derived CDR1 and CDR2 are MNHEY and SMNVEV (reference sequence). The CDR3 is made up of 14 amino acids. V was pared by 6 bases and J by 1 base, with 12 bases between. CDR3 in amino acids: CASRPQTVQETQYF. CDR3 DNA sequence: TGTGCCAGCAGACCTCAGACAGTCCAAGAGACCCAGTACTTC.

The rearrangement uses TRBV6-5 and TRBJ1-5; D gene unclear. There are 13 residues in the CDR3. Deletions cut 5 bases from V and 6 bases from J, with 11 bases between. The germline gives CDR1 MNHEY, CDR2 SVGAGI. CDR3 loop: CASSLRESQPQHF. In DNA, the CDR3 is TGTGCCAGCAGTCTCCGGGAGAGTCAGCCCCAGCATTTT.

The rearrangement links TRBV7-2 to TRBJ2-1, with D perhaps matching TRBD1 (5 bases). The V end was cut by 7 bases, the J end by 2 bases, with 15 bases between. This CDR3 spans 15 amino acids. CDR1 is SGHTA, CDR2 FQGNSA, per germline. The CDR3 here is CASTSISGPYNEQFF. The CDR3 DNA reads TGTGCCAGCACCTCTATTTCAGGGCCCTACAATGAGCAGTTCTTC.

The rearrangement uses TRBV13 and TRBJ1-3; tentatively, D is TRBD1 (6 bases). The CDR3 consists of 15 residues. V dropped 0 bases and J dropped 3 bases, with 9 bases sitting between them. The germline gives CDR1 PRHDT, CDR2 FYEKMQ (reference sequence). The CDR3 coding sequence is TGTGCCAGCAGCTTAGGTCCGGACAGTGGAAACACCATATATTTT. It yields the protein CASSLGPDSGNTIYF. Full variable domain (remainder filled in from reference TRBV13 and TRBJ1-3): AAGVIQSPRHLIKEKRETATLKCYPIPRHDTVYWYQQGPGQDPQFLISFYEKMQSDKGSIPDRFSAQQFSDYHSELNMSSLELGDSALYFCASSLGPDSGNTIYFGEGSWLTVV.

V and J are TRBV29-1 and TRBJ1-1; possibly TRBD1 for D (6 bases). Germline V gene data show CDR1 as SQVTM and CDR2 as ANQGSEA. This CDR3 region has 12 residues. V lost 1 base and J 8 bases, leaving 11 bases between the germline ends. The CDR3 DNA reads as TGCAGCGTTGAAGCGGCGGACAGCGAAGCTTTCTTT. It yields the protein CSVEAADSEAFF.